The rows below give T cell receptor beta chains drawn from one sample of a study of blood T cell repertoires in COVID-19. The data were produced by immunoSEQ multiplex PCR, yet TCRdb's version contains in-frame clones alone and is incomplete. The top ten hold 15% to 20% of the sample, which has some 160,000 clones, roughly 85% seen once. The source material was PBMCs or T cells enriched from blood (not recorded which). Receptors were obtained from a woman in her seventies in a cohort exposed to, infected with or recovered from COVID-19 (not recorded which). Each CDR3 is given with its conserved first and last residue. A D gene is named only where the DNA matches it firmly. Clone size is stated in some rows and not others, as once, few, many or a class when expanded.

abundance: NA; len: 14; j_gene: TRBJ2-7; d_gene: NA; v_gene: TRBV6-6; CDR3aa: CASSYNRDPYEQYF; CDR3nt: TGTGCCAGCAGTTACAACAGGGATCCCTACGAGCAGTACTTC
abundance: NA; len: 13; j_gene: TRBJ2-5; d_gene: NA; v_gene: TRBV11-2; CDR3aa: CASSLSEGETQYF; CDR3nt: TGTGCCAGCAGCTTATCGGAGGGAGAGACCCAGTACTTC
abundance: NA; len: 14; j_gene: TRBJ2-5; d_gene: TRBD1; v_gene: TRBV5-4; CDR3aa: CASSPSTGAETQYF; CDR3nt: TGTGCCAGCAGCCCTTCGACAGGGGCAGAGACCCAGTACTTC
abundance: few; len: 12; j_gene: TRBJ1-1; d_gene: NA; v_gene: TRBV5-1; CDR3aa: CASSNLNTEAFF; CDR3nt: TGCGCCAGCAGTAACCTAAACACTGAAGCTTTCTTT
abundance: NA; len: 16; j_gene: TRBJ2-3; d_gene: NA; v_gene: TRBV7-8; CDR3aa: CASSASFQRSTDTQYF; CDR3nt: TGTGCCAGCAGCGCTTCGTTCCAGCGGAGCACAGATACGCAGTATTTT
abundance: once; len: 12; j_gene: TRBJ2-7; d_gene: NA; v_gene: TRBV12-3/TRBV12-4; CDR3aa: CASSLNYYEQYF; CDR3nt: TGTGCCAGCAGTCTTAACTACTACGAGCAGTACTTC
abundance: NA; len: 11; j_gene: TRBJ1-2; d_gene: TRBD1; v_gene: TRBV28; CDR3aa: CASVGGPGYTF; CDR3nt: TGTGCCAGCGTAGGGGGCCCTGGCTACACCTTC
abundance: NA; len: 17; j_gene: TRBJ2-1; d_gene: NA; v_gene: TRBV4-1; CDR3aa: CASSQDRSLASSNEQFF; CDR3nt: TGCGCCAGCAGCCAAGATCGTAGCCTAGCTAGTAGCAATGAGCAGTTCTTC
abundance: few; len: 15; j_gene: TRBJ1-1; d_gene: NA; v_gene: TRBV19; CDR3aa: CASSPQGQLNTEAFF; CDR3nt: TGTGCCAGTAGTCCGCAAGGACAGTTGAACACTGAAGCTTTCTTT
abundance: NA; len: 15; j_gene: TRBJ2-1; d_gene: NA; v_gene: TRBV25-1; CDR3aa: CASSERRGYYNEQFF; CDR3nt: TGTGCCAGCAGTGAACGCAGGGGATACTACAATGAGCAGTTCTTC
abundance: NA; len: 16; j_gene: TRBJ2-4; d_gene: NA; v_gene: TRBV4-2; CDR3aa: CASSQAGVSAKNIQYF; CDR3nt: TGTGCCAGCAGCCAAGCGGGGGTCAGTGCCAAAAACATTCAGTACTTC
abundance: once; len: 15; j_gene: TRBJ2-3; d_gene: NA; v_gene: TRBV10-3; CDR3aa: CAISERKRNTDTQYF; CDR3nt: TGTGCCATCAGTGAGAGAAAGCGGAACACAGATACGCAGTATTTT
abundance: NA; len: 13; j_gene: TRBJ1-2; d_gene: NA; v_gene: TRBV28; CDR3aa: CASKEVSYNGYTF; CDR3nt: TGTGCCAGCAAAGAAGTTTCGTACAATGGCTACACCTTC
abundance: NA; len: 12; j_gene: TRBJ1-2; d_gene: NA; v_gene: TRBV6-2/TRBV6-3; CDR3aa: CASSPEIYGYTF; CDR3nt: TGTGCCAGCAGCCCAGAGATCTATGGCTACACCTTC
abundance: NA; len: 16; j_gene: TRBJ2-7; d_gene: TRBD2; v_gene: TRBV6-5; CDR3aa: CASSYSVGGSSYEQYF; CDR3nt: TGTGCCAGCAGTTACTCGGTCGGGGGGAGCTCCTACGAGCAGTACTTC
abundance: once; len: 15; j_gene: TRBJ2-2; d_gene: NA; v_gene: TRBV11-2; CDR3aa: CASSLAVFNTGELFF; CDR3nt: TGTGCCAGCAGCTTAGCGGTCTTTAACACCGGGGAGCTGTTTTTT
abundance: NA; len: 15; j_gene: TRBJ1-1; d_gene: NA; v_gene: TRBV7-2; CDR3aa: CASSLSGTGYTEAFF; CDR3nt: TGTGCCAGCAGCTTAAGTGGTACGGGTTACACTGAAGCTTTCTTT
abundance: NA; len: 15; j_gene: TRBJ1-2; d_gene: NA; v_gene: TRBV28; CDR3aa: CASSSTGRPGYGYTF; CDR3nt: TGTGCCAGCAGTTCTACCGGGCGTCCGGGGTATGGCTACACCTTC
abundance: NA; len: 16; j_gene: TRBJ2-3; d_gene: TRBD2; v_gene: TRBV11-2; CDR3aa: CASSPSSGRGTDTQYF; CDR3nt: TGTGCCAGCAGCCCGAGTAGCGGGAGGGGCACAGATACGCAGTATTTT
abundance: few; len: 13; j_gene: TRBJ2-7; d_gene: NA; v_gene: TRBV19; CDR3aa: CASSITGSYEQYF; CDR3nt: TGTGCCAGTAGTATCACGGGGTCCTACGAGCAGTACTTC
abundance: NA; len: 16; j_gene: TRBJ2-5; d_gene: TRBD2; v_gene: TRBV5-1; CDR3aa: CASSATSGSRQETQYF; CDR3nt: TGCGCCAGCAGCGCGACTAGCGGGAGTAGGCAAGAGACCCAGTACTTC
abundance: NA; len: 15; j_gene: TRBJ2-3; d_gene: TRBD2; v_gene: TRBV6-5; CDR3aa: CASRFSGRGTDTQYF; CDR3nt: TGTGCCAGCAGATTTAGCGGGAGGGGGACAGATACGCAGTATTTT